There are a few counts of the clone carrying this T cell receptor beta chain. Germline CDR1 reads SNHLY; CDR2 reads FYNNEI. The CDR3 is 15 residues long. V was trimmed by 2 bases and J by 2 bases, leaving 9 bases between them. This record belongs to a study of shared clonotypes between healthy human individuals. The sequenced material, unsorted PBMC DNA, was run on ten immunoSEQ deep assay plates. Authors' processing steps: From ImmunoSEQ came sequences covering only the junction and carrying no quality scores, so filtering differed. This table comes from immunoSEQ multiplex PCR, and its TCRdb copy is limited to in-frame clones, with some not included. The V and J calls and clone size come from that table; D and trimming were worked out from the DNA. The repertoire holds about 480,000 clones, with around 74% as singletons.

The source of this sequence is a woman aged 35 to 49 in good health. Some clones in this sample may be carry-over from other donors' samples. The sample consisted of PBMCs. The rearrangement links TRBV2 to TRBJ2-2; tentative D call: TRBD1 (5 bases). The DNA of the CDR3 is TGTGCCAGCAGTGAAATTGGGGCCAACACCGGGGAGCTGTTTTTT. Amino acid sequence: CASSEIGANTGELFF.